These 27 T cell receptor beta chains share one sample of origin, sequenced in a study of blood T cell repertoires in COVID-19 (dated by TCRdb to 2018 to 2020). The library was generated by the immunoSEQ multiplex PCR assay. The table was pulled from immuneACCESS by TCRdb, which kept in-frame rearrangements only. Such tables lose some clones; where checked, under half of the loss comes from unresolved V genes, and the rest has no known cause. The sample includes 50,000 to 75,000 clones, with 79% observed a single time. The ten largest make up roughly 3.7% of the sample. Material for sequencing was peripheral blood. These receptors were obtained from a man aged 55 to 70 with acute or convalescent COVID-19.

The J gene is TRBJ2-1, the V gene TRBV9; no reliable D call. The V gene's germline CDR1 is SGDLS and CDR2 YYNGEE. This CDR3 is 13 amino acids long. V was trimmed by 0 bases and J by 5 bases, leaving 6 bases between them. CDR3 in DNA: TGTGCCAGCAGCGTAGGTGGCAACAATGAGCAGTTCTTC. This gives the protein CASSVGGNNEQFF.

This clone was counted a few times. This chain joins TRBV13 and TRBJ1-5; D is ambiguous. CDR1 is PRHDT, CDR2 FYEKMQ, per germline (reference sequence). The length of the CDR3 is 12 residues. Trimming cost V 4 bases and J 9 bases, with 10 bases left between them. CDR3 region: CASSSFPGPQHF. The DNA of the CDR3 is TGTGCCAGCAGCTCCTTCCCCGGGCCCCAGCATTTT.

The chain links TRBV27 to TRBJ1-6; TRBD1 matches at 8 bases. The CDR3 consists of 15 residues. Germline values: CDR1 MNHEY, CDR2 SMNVEV (reference sequence). V was pared by 1 base and J by 8 bases, with 4 bases of the junction left unmatched. The DNA for the CDR3 is TGTGCCAGCAGTTTATACGACAGGGGCGATTCACCCCTCCACTTT. Translating gives CASSLYDRGDSPLHF.

The genes are TRBV30 and TRBJ1-2; 8 bases map to TRBD1. V was clipped by 4 bases and J by 8 bases; unmatched bases: 18. This CDR3 region has 16 residues. CDR1 is GTSNPN and CDR2 is SVGIG in the germline V gene (reference sequence). CDR3 nucleotides: TGTGCCTGGATACCGGACAGGGCGGAACAGACTCGGGGCTACACCTTC. Protein: CAWIPDRAEQTRGYTF.

This sequence joins TRBV19 and TRBJ1-2, with TRBD1 matching 10 bases. Germline trimming cut 4 bases from V and 1 base from J; bases unmatched to any gene: 3. Looked up from germline, CDR1 is LNHDA and CDR2 is SQIVND (reference sequence). The CDR3 contains 15 residues. This chain's CDR3 is CASSTWTGGNYGYTF. CDR3 in DNA: TGTGCCAGTAGTACATGGACAGGGGGTAACTATGGCTACACCTTC.

The chain is built from TRBV7-9 and TRBJ2-5, with D possibly being TRBD2 (6 bases). The CDR3 length is 15 residues. Trimming cost V 4 bases and J 5 bases, with 17 bases left between them. CDR1 is SEHNR, CDR2 FQNEAQ, per germline (reference sequence). CDR3: CASSSGTRDGETQYF. Here the CDR3 DNA reads TGTGCCAGCAGCTCCGGGACTCGTGATGGGGAGACCCAGTACTTC.

The gene calls are TRBV4-3 and TRBJ2-1; D not resolved. Germline CDR1 LGHNA, CDR2 YSLEER. CDR3 length equals 15 residues. With 1 base removed from V and 6 bases from J, the gap between germline ends came to 13 bases. The CDR3 coding sequence is TGCGCCAGCAGCCAAGCCTTACAGCTCGGCAATGAGCAGTTCTTC. It codes for CASSQALQLGNEQFF.

The chain links TRBV5-6 to TRBJ2-2; maybe TRBD1 (6 bases). CDR1 SGHDT and CDR2 YYEEEE come from the germline V gene. The germline V and J ends were trimmed by 8 bases and 2 bases, with 16 bases remaining between them. This CDR3 region has 15 residues. CDR3 loop: CASTAGTSNTGELFF. CDR3 bases: TGTGCCAGTACCGCCGGGACAAGTAACACCGGGGAGCTGTTTTTT. The whole variable domain, remainder taken from reference TRBV5-6 and TRBJ2-2, is DAGVTQSPTHLIKTRGQQVTLRCSPKSGHDTVSWYQQALGQGPQFIFQYYEEEERQRGNFPDRFSGHQFPNYSSELNVNALLLGDSALYLCASTAGTSNTGELFFGEGSRLTVL.

The CDR3 protein is CASSQAWTGGAFF. The DNA of the CDR3 is TGTGCCAGCAGCCAAGCCTGGACAGGGGGGGCTTTCTTT. The rearrangement uses TRBV14 and TRBJ1-1; 10 bases agree with TRBD1. Germline values: CDR1 SGHDN, CDR2 FVKESK. The CDR3 has 13 residues. J gave up 11 bases and V 1 base, and 4 bases lay outside the gene matches.

V is TRBV9 and J is TRBJ2-1; D is possibly TRBD2 (6 bases). Germline V lookup: CDR1 SGDLS, CDR2 YYNGEE. This CDR3 comprises 15 residues. V gave up 0 bases and J gave up 5 bases, with 12 bases separating them. CDR3 sequence reads: CASSVDGAGNNEQFF. The CDR3 nucleotides read TGTGCCAGCAGCGTAGACGGAGCGGGCAACAATGAGCAGTTCTTC.

The table lists this clone with a few counts. This chain links TRBV5-1 with TRBJ1-2; the D gene is possibly TRBD1 (5 bases). CDR3 size: 16 residues. The V gene lost 2 bases and the J gene lost 7 bases, with 21 bases spanning the gap. The germline CDR1 and CDR2 sequences are SGHRS and YFSETQ. The CDR3: CASSFMGQGTSSGYTF. In DNA form, the CDR3 reads TGCGCCAGCAGCTTTATGGGCCAGGGAACGAGTAGTGGCTACACCTTC.

V and J are TRBV10-3 and TRBJ2-1; 7 nucleotides line up with TRBD2. The germline gives CDR1 ENHRY, CDR2 SYGVKD. The CDR3 length is 13 residues. V trimming: 7 bases; J trimming: 7 bases; junction bases outside the gene matches: 7. The CDR3 sequence is CAIMGGGDNEQFF. CDR3 sequence (DNA): TGTGCCATCATGGGGGGAGGGGATAATGAGCAGTTCTTC.

The rearrangement links TRBV19 to TRBJ1-5, with a tentative D call TRBD1 (5 bases). The CDR3 extends over 14 amino acids. V lost 8 bases, J lost 5 bases, and 16 bases lay in between. Germline CDR1 reads LNHDA; CDR2 reads SQIVND (reference sequence). CDR3 DNA: TGTGCCAGTCGTCAACGGGACTTGGATCAGCCCCAGCATTTT. Its protein is CASRQRDLDQPQHF.

In this sample, this clone turned up once. The chain carries TRBV6-1 and TRBJ1-6; D is undetermined. The germline V and J ends were trimmed by 0 bases and 11 bases, with 11 bases remaining between them. Germline CDR1 MNHNS, CDR2 SASEGT. The CDR3 covers 14 residues. DNA of the CDR3: TGTGCCAGCAGTGAAGCGTGGGGAGGAGCACCCCTCCACTTT. This codes for CASSEAWGGAPLHF.

This clone was found once. J is TRBJ2-7 and V is TRBV18; D is ambiguous. CDR1 is KGHSH, CDR2 LQKENI, per germline. Deletions cut 3 bases from V and 0 bases from J, with 6 bases between. The length of the CDR3 is 13 residues. The CDR3 DNA reads as TGTGCCAGCTCACCGGCCAGCTCCTACGAGCAGTACTTC. Amino acid sequence: CASSPASSYEQYF. Full variable domain (remainder filled in from reference TRBV18 and TRBJ2-7): NAGVMQNPRHLVRRRGQEARLRCSPMKGHSHVYWYRQLPEEGLKFMVYLQKENIIDESGMPKERFSAEFPKEGPSILRIQQVVRGDSAAYFCASSPASSYEQYFGPGTRLTVT.

The V and J genes are TRBV27 and TRBJ1-2; 8 bases line up with TRBD1. CDR3 length: 13 residues. Trimming removed 4 bases from V and 7 bases from J; junction bases left unmatched: 5. Per germline, CDR1 MNHEY and CDR2 SMNVEV (reference sequence). The CDR3 loop is CASSSNRGIGYTF. The CDR3 DNA reads as TGTGCCAGCAGTTCTAACAGGGGGATTGGCTACACCTTC.

The V and J genes are TRBV11-2 and TRBJ2-1; 9 nucleotides align to TRBD2. The CDR3 is 16 residues long. CDR1 and CDR2 from the germline V gene are SGHAT and FQNNGV. The trim removed 5 bases at V and 8 bases at J, leaving 13 bases unmatched. The CDR3 nucleotides are TGTGCCAGCAGCCGCCCCATAGCGGGAGATATCGATGAGCAGTTCTTC. It is translated as CASSRPIAGDIDEQFF.

The chain has TRBV28 and TRBJ2-5; 8 positions agree with TRBD2. J gave up 4 bases and V 4 bases, and 11 bases lay outside the gene matches. The CDR3 is 16 amino acids. The germline CDR1 and CDR2 sequences are MDHEN and SYDVKM. The CDR3 sequence: CASSSSRVREGETQYF. The CDR3 DNA reads TGTGCCAGCAGTTCATCCCGCGTCCGGGAGGGAGAGACCCAGTACTTC. Filled out from reference TRBV28 and TRBJ2-5, the complete variable domain reads DVKVTQSSRYLVKRTGEKVFLECVQDMDHENMFWYRQDPGLGLRLIYFSYDVKMKEKGDIPEGYSVSREKKERFSLILESASTNQTSMYLCASSSSRVREGETQYFGPGTRLLVL.

The rearrangement links TRBV5-4 to TRBJ2-1; tentatively, D is TRBD1 (7 bases). The CDR3 length is 15 residues. The germline V gene has CDR1 SGHNT and CDR2 YYREEE (reference sequence). V lost 4 bases and J lost 0, with 11 bases in between. For the CDR3, the DNA is TGTGCCAGCAGCGCGGGACAGTACTCCTACAATGAGCAGTTCTTC. Translating it yields CASSAGQYSYNEQFF.

This clone was seen only once. The rearrangement uses TRBV11-2 and TRBJ2-2, with TRBD1 matching 8 bases. Germline loops: CDR1 SGHAT, CDR2 FQNNGV. The CDR3 sequence is 15 residues long. Unmatched junction bases numbered 5, after V lost 1 base and J lost 7 bases. CDR3 bases: TGTGCCAGCAGCTTAGCGCAGGGGGCAGGCGGGGAGCTGTTTTTT. Translation gives CASSLAQGAGGELFF. The entire variable domain, with the rest obtained from reference TRBV11-2 and TRBJ2-2, is as follows: EAGVAQSPRYKIIEKRQSVAFWCNPISGHATLYWYQQILGQGPKLLIQFQNNGVVDDSQLPKDRFSAERLKGVDSTLKIQPAKLEDSAVYLCASSLAQGAGGELFFGEGSRLTVL.

This sequence joins TRBV5-4 and TRBJ2-3; no reliable D call. Germline V gene data show CDR1 as SGHNT and CDR2 as YYREEE (reference sequence). V was clipped by 4 bases and J by 1 base, with 16 bases between them. The CDR3 length is 16 residues. The CDR3 bases are TGTGCCAGCAGCACCGGTGGATTGAGCGGCACAGATACGCAGTATTTT. This codes for CASSTGGLSGTDTQYF.

This clone was recorded only once. This chain connects TRBV28 to TRBJ1-2, with no clear D. Trimming stripped 3 bases from V and 1 base from J, with 6 bases between. The germline gives CDR1 MDHEN, CDR2 SYDVKM. The CDR3 totals 13 residues. CDR3 nucleotides: TGTGCCAGCAGTTTGCGACTTAACTATGGCTACACCTTC. It codes for CASSLRLNYGYTF.

This clone appeared a single time. The V gene is TRBV3-1 (or the pseudogene TRBV3-2), the J gene TRBJ2-7; D remains ambiguous. The V end was cut by 4 bases, the J end by 3 bases, with 7 bases between. Germline V gene data show CDR1 as LGHDT and CDR2 as YNNKEL (reference sequence). This CDR3 contains 12 residues. Here the CDR3 DNA reads TGTGCCAGCAGCCTAACTCACTACGAGCAGTACTTC. Its translation: CASSLTHYEQYF.

The chain recombines TRBV20-1 with TRBJ2-7; 7 bases agree with TRBD2. The CDR3 covers 12 residues. Germline V gives CDR1 DFQATT, CDR2 SNEGSKA (reference sequence). J was trimmed by 6 bases and V by 3 bases; bases with no gene match: 5. The chain's CDR3 is CSASGTMVEQYF. DNA for the CDR3: TGCAGTGCTAGTGGGACTATGGTCGAGCAGTACTTC.

The V call is TRBV6-5, the J call TRBJ2-4; D not certain. Trimming took 0 bases from V and 0 from J, leaving 6 bases between them. Germline loops: CDR1 MNHEY, CDR2 SVGAGI. The CDR3 covers 15 residues. The DNA for the CDR3 is TGTGCCAGCAGTTACTCATCTTTAGCCAAAAACATTCAGTACTTC. Translation gives CASSYSSLAKNIQYF.

J is TRBJ1-4 and V is TRBV12-3 or TRBV12-4, with D possibly matching TRBD1 (5 bases). The CDR3 is made up of 11 amino acids. The ends were cut back, 5 bases at V and 11 bases at J, with 9 bases in the middle. In DNA, the CDR3 is TGTGCCAGCAGTAGACAGAAGAAACTGTTTTTT. Translating it yields CASSRQKKLFF.

V and J are TRBV6-5 and TRBJ2-7; tentative D call: TRBD1 (6 bases). V lost 8 bases and J 3 bases, leaving 17 bases between the germline ends. The CDR3 loop spans 14 amino acids. Per germline, CDR1 MNHEY and CDR2 SVGAGI. The CDR3 loop is CASSPRDTIYEQYF. CDR3 in DNA: TGTGCCAGCTCTCCCCGGGACACGATCTACGAGCAGTACTTC.